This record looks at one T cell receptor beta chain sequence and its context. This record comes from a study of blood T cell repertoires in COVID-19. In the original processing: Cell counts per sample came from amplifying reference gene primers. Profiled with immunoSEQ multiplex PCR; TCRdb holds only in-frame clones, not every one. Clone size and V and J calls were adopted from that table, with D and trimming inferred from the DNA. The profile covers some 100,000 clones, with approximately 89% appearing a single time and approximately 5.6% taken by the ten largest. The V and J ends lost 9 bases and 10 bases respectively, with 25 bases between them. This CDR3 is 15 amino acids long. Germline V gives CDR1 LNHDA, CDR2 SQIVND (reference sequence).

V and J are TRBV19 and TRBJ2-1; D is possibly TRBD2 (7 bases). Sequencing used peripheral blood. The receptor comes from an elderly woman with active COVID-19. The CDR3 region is CASHRAGGGEGEQFF. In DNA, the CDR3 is TGTGCCAGCCACCGAGCCGGCGGGGGCGAGGGGGAGCAGTTCTTC.